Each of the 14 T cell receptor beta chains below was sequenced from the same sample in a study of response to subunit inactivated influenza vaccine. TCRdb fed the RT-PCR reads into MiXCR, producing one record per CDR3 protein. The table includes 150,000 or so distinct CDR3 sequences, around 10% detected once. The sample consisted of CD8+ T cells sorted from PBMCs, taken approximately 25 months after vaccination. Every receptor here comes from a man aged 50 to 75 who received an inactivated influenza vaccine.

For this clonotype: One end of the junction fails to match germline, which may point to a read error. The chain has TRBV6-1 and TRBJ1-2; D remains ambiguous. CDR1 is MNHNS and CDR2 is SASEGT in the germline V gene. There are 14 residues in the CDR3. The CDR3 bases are TGTGCCAGCAGTGGGGCCCCTGCTAACTATGGCTACACTTTC. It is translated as CASSGAPANYGYTF.

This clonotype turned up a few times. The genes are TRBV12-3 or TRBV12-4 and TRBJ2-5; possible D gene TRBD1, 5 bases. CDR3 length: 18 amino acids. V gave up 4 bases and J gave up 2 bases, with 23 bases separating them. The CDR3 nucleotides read TGTGCCAGCAGTTCACTGAGGATAACGACAGACCATCAAGAGACCCAGTACTTC. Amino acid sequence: CASSSLRITTDHQETQYF.

CDR3 coding DNA: TGTGCCAGCAGCGACCGAACCGGGGAGCTGTTTTTT. It translates to CASSDRTGELFF. This chain links TRBV9 with TRBJ2-2; D ambiguous. The CDR3 covers 12 residues. Germline values: CDR1 SGDLS, CDR2 YYNGEE. With 3 bases removed from V and 5 bases from J, the gap between germline ends came to 5 bases.

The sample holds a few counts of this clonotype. As DNA, the CDR3 is TGTGCCAGCAGTTTAATATCGGACAGCGCTACCTACGAGCAGTACTTC. Protein product: CASSLISDSATYEQYF. The rearrangement links TRBV12-3 or TRBV12-4 to TRBJ2-7, with a tentative D call TRBD1 (6 bases). The CDR3 contains 16 residues. Trimming pared 2 bases from V and 2 bases from J, leaving 16 bases between.

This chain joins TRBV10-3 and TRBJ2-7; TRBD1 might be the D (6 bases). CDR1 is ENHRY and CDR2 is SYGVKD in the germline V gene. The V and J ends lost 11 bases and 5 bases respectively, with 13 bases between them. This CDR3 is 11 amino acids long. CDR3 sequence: CASGAGHEQYF. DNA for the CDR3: TGTGCCTCAGGGGCCGGCCACGAGCAGTACTTC.

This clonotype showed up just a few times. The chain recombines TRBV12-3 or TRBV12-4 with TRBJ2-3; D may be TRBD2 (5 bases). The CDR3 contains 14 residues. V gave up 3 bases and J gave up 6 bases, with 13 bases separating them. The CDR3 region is CASSFGISPDTQYF. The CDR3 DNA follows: TGTGCCAGCAGTTTCGGGATTTCCCCTGATACGCAGTATTTT.

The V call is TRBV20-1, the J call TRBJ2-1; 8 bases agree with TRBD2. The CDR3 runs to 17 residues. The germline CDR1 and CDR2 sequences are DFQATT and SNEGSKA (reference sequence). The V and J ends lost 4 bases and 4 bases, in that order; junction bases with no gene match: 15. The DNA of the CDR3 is TGCAGTGCTAATCCTACAGAGGGCGGGAGGTTTTACAATGAGCAGTTCTTC. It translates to CSANPTEGGRFYNEQFF.

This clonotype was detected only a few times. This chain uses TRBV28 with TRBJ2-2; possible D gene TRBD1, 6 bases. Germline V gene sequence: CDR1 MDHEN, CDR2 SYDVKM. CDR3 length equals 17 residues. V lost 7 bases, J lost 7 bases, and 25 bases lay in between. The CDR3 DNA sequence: TGTGCCAGCACCTCACTCACCCGGCAGGGGACGAACGGGGAGCTGTTTTTT. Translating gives CASTSLTRQGTNGELFF.

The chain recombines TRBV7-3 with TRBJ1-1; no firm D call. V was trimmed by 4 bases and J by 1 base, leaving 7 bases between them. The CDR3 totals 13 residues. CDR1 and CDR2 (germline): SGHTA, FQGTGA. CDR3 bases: TGTGCCAGCAGCTCCAGACGGAACACTGAAGCTTTCTTT. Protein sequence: CASSSRRNTEAFF.

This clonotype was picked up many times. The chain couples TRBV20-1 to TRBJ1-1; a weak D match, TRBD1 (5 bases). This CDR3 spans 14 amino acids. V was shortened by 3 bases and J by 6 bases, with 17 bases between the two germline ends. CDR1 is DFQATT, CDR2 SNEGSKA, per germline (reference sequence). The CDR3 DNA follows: TGCAGTGCTAGGTCGCTGGGGGATGGGGCTGAAGCTTTCTTT. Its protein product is CSARSLGDGAEAFF.

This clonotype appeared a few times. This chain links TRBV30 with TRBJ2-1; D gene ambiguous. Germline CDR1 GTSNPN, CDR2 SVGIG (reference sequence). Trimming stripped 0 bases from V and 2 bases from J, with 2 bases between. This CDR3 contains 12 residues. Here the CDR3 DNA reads TGTGCCTGGAGTGTAGCCTACAATGAGCAGTTCTTC. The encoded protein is CAWSVAYNEQFF.

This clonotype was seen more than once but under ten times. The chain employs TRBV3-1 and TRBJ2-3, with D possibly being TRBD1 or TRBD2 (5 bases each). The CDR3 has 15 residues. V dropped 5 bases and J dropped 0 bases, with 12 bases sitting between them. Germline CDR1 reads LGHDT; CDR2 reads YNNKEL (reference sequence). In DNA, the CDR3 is TGTGCCAGCAGCTCACCGGGACCAAGCACAGATACGCAGTATTTT. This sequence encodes CASSSPGPSTDTQYF.

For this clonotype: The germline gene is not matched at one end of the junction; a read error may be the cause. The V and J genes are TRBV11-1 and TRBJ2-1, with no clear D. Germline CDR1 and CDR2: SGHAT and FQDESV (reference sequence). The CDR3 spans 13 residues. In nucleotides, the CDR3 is TGTACCAGCAGCCCCCTTGGTTGGAATGAGCAGTTCTTC. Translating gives CTSSPLGWNEQFF.

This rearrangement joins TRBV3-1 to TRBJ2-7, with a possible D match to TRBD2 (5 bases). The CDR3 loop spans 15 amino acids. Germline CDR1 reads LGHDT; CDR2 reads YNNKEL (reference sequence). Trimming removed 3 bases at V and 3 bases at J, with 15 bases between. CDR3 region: CASSQDRRDLYEQYF. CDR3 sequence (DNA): TGTGCCAGCAGCCAGGACCGCCGGGATCTCTACGAGCAGTACTTC.